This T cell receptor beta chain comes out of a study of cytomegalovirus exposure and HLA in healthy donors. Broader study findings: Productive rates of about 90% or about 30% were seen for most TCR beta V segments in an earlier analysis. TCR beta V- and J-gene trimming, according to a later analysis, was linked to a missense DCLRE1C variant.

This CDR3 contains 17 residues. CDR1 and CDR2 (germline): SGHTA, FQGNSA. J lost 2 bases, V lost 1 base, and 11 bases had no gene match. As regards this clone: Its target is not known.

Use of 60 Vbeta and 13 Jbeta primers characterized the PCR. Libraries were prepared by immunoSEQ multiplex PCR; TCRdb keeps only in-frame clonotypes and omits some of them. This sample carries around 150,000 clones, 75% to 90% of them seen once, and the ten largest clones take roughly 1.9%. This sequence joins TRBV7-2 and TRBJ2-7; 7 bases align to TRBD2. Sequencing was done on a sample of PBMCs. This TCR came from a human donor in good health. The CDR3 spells CASSLVAGDLTPYEQYF. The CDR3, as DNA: TGTGCCAGCAGCTTAGTTGCGGGGGACCTTACCCCCTACGAGCAGTACTTC.